A selection of T cell receptor beta chains follows, all from one sample in a study of cytomegalovirus exposure and HLA in healthy donors. The assay was immunoSEQ multiplex PCR, and TCRdb's table has in-frame clones only and misses some. The sample has approximately 76,000 clones, under 70% seen once. The sample consisted of PBMCs. The source of these receptors is a man in his thirties or forties in good health and CMV-seropositive. The CDR3 runs from the conserved cysteine through the conserved F or W. The D gene is left open where the match is weak. Clone size appears in some rows only: once, few, many, or a class for an expanded clone.

j_call clone_size d_call v_call cdr3_aa cdr3_nt
TRBJ2-5 - - TRBV9 CASSVASVHGETQYF TGTGCCAGCAGCGTAGCTAGTGTCCACGGGGAGACCCAGTACTTC
TRBJ1-5 - TRBD1 TRBV7-9 CASSYGQGRVGNQPQHF TGTGCCAGCAGCTACGGACAGGGGAGGGTGGGCAATCAGCCCCAGCATTTT
TRBJ1-5 - - TRBV18 CASSPRQDGQPQHF TGTGCCAGCTCACCTCGGCAGGATGGACAGCCCCAGCATTTT
TRBJ2-7 - TRBD2 TRBV6-1 CASSDAGLAGTYEQYF TGTGCCAGCAGTGATGCGGGACTAGCGGGAACCTACGAGCAGTACTTC
TRBJ1-4 - TRBD1 TRBV7-9 CASSLPPQGEKEKLFF TGTGCCAGCAGCTTACCCCCCCAGGGGGAAAAGGAAAAACTGTTTTTT
TRBJ2-7 few - TRBV28 CASIQGYEQYF TGTGCCAGCATTCAGGGGTACGAGCAGTACTTC
TRBJ2-1 - TRBD2 TRBV7-3 CASSLSAGGPENEQFF TGTGCCAGCAGCTTATCGGCGGGAGGGCCTGAGAATGAGCAGTTCTTC
TRBJ1-3 - - TRBV7-2 CASSSEGNTIYF TGTGCCAGCAGCTCGGAGGGGAACACCATATATTTT
TRBJ1-1 few - TRBV7-6 CASSLYTGGGAEAFF TGTGCCAGCAGCTTATATACGGGGGGAGGTGCTGAAGCTTTCTTT
TRBJ2-7 - TRBD2 TRBV7-9 CASSLDGGGPYEQYF TGTGCCAGCAGCTTAGACGGGGGGGGGCCCTACGAGCAGTACTTC
TRBJ2-1 - TRBD2 TRBV7-3 CASSGTGTSGNNEQFF TGTGCCAGCAGCGGAACCGGGACTAGCGGGAACAATGAGCAGTTCTTC
TRBJ2-2 - TRBD2 TRBV28 CASSLGLAGTGELFF TGTGCCAGCAGTTTAGGTCTAGCGGGAACCGGGGAGCTGTTTTTT
TRBJ2-7 few TRBD1 TRBV7-2 CASSPWGQKDEQYF TGTGCCAGCAGCCCCTGGGGACAGAAGGACGAGCAGTACTTC
TRBJ2-2 - - TRBV7-3 CASSPNGGANTGELFF TGTGCCAGCAGCCCGAACGGCGGCGCGAACACCGGGGAGCTGTTTTTT
TRBJ2-2 - TRBD1 TRBV6-5 CASSYGTANTGELFF TGTGCCAGCAGTTACGGGACAGCGAACACCGGGGAGCTGTTTTTT
TRBJ2-6 - - TRBV6-5 CASSYSRKTANVLTF TGTGCCAGCAGTTACTCGAGAAAAACGGCCAACGTCCTGACTTTC
TRBJ2-7 - TRBD1 TRBV28 CASLSRTGAVEQYF TGTGCCAGCTTGTCTAGGACAGGGGCTGTCGAGCAGTACTTC
TRBJ2-7 - - TRBV10-1 CASSEAGMNEQYF TGCGCCAGCAGTGAGGCGGGGATGAACGAGCAGTACTTC
TRBJ2-2 - TRBD1 TRBV7-3 CASTLQGGRTGELFF TGTGCCAGCACCTTACAGGGGGGTCGGACCGGGGAGCTGTTTTTT
TRBJ1-4 once - TRBV21-1 CASSNNATNEKLFF TGTGCCAGCAGCAATAATGCAACTAATGAAAAACTGTTTTTT
TRBJ2-1 - - TRBV11-2 CASSPPLVSGVQFF TGTGCCAGCAGCCCCCCCCTCGTCTCAGGGGTGCAGTTCTTC
TRBJ1-5 - - TRBV2 CASSEGTPHNQPQHF TGTGCCAGCAGTGAAGGGACACCCCACAATCAGCCCCAGCATTTT
TRBJ2-3 few TRBD2 TRBV27 CASSLSGLAGGPSSTDTQYF TGTGCCAGCAGTTTATCGGGACTAGCGGGGGGGCCCTCGAGCACAGATACGCAGTATTTT
TRBJ2-3 once TRBD2 TRBV5-6 CASSLGLASTDTQYF TGTGCCAGCAGCTTGGGACTAGCGAGCACAGATACGCAGTATTTT
TRBJ2-7 - - TRBV7-6 CASSLESEGYYEQYF TGTGCCAGCAGCTTAGAATCTGAGGGATACTACGAGCAGTACTTC
TRBJ1-5 - - TRBV2 CASSELGFGQGQPQHF TGTGCCAGCAGTGAATTGGGTTTTGGGCAAGGTCAGCCCCAGCATTTT
TRBJ1-5 - - TRBV19 CASSIGTDFSNQPQHF TGTGCCAGTAGTATAGGGACAGACTTTAGCAATCAGCCCCAGCATTTT
TRBJ2-7 once TRBD2 TRBV5-4 CASSYAGTRGDEQYF TGTGCCAGCAGCTACGCCGGGACTAGGGGGGACGAGCAGTACTTC
TRBJ1-1 - - TRBV5-5 CASSFGTWTANTEAFF TGTGCCAGCAGCTTTGGGACATGGACAGCGAACACTGAAGCTTTCTTT
TRBJ2-7 - TRBD1 TRBV18 CASSPTGQANGEQYF TGTGCCAGCTCACCGACAGGACAGGCAAATGGGGAGCAGTACTTC
TRBJ1-1 - TRBD1 TRBV2 CASQKDRSFTEAFF TGTGCCAGCCAAAAGGACAGGTCTTTCACTGAAGCTTTCTTT
TRBJ1-2 few TRBD1 TRBV30 CAWGPTGITGYTF TGTGCCTGGGGGCCGACAGGGATAACGGGCTACACCTTC
TRBJ2-7 - - TRBV6-1 CASSGTDRLHDF TGTGCCAGCAGTGGGACAGACCGCCTACACGACTTC
TRBJ1-6 - - TRBV19 CATSERVNSPLHF TGTGCCACTTCGGAACGGGTGAATTCACCCCTCCACTTT
TRBJ2-2 - TRBD2 TRBV2 CASRGERVTRELFF TGTGCCAGCCGGGGGGAGCGGGTGACGCGAGAGCTGTTTTTT
TRBJ1-6 - - TRBV10-2 CASSDRDYNSPLHF TGCGCCAGCAGTGACAGGGATTATAATTCACCCCTCCACTTT
TRBJ2-1 few - TRBV30 CALSRGGNEQFF TGTGCCCTTTCAAGGGGGGGCAATGAGCAGTTCTTC
TRBJ2-1 - TRBD1 TRBV11-2 CASEGTGTYNEQFF TGTGCCAGTGAGGGGACAGGGACCTACAATGAGCAGTTCTTC
TRBJ1-2 - - TRBV18 CASSRGSNYGYTF TGTGCCAGCTCACGCGGCAGCAACTATGGCTACACCTTC
TRBJ2-7 - - TRBV2 CASSGQHYEQYF TGTGCCAGCAGTGGACAGCACTACGAGCAGTACTTC
TRBJ2-1 - - TRBV11-3 CASSLDAGLGVNEQFF TGTGCCAGCAGCTTAGATGCGGGGCTGGGGGTGAATGAGCAGTTCTTC
TRBJ2-2 - - TRBV7-3 CASSLKAGFKSNTGELFF TGTGCCAGCAGCTTAAAAGCAGGCTTTAAATCGAACACCGGGGAGCTGTTTTTT
TRBJ2-2 - - TRBV7-2 CASNPGQSGELFF TGTGCCAGCAACCCAGGACAGTCCGGGGAGCTGTTTTTT
TRBJ2-7 - TRBD2 TRBV4-2 CASSQDLTGGAYEQYF TGTGCCAGCAGCCAAGATCTAACCGGGGGGGCCTACGAGCAGTACTTC
TRBJ2-2 - - TRBV18 CASSLETGNTGELFF TGTGCCAGCTCACTGGAGACAGGGAACACCGGGGAGCTGTTTTTT
TRBJ1-2 - - TRBV25-1 CASSDGGVRNTF TGTGCCAGCAGTGACGGGGGAGTCCGGAACACCTTC
TRBJ2-2 - - TRBV6-1 CASSETIRETGELFF TGTGCCAGCAGTGAAACGATCAGGGAAACCGGGGAGCTGTTTTTT
TRBJ2-3 - - TRBV9 CASSVRDGSVDTQYF TGTGCCAGCAGCGTACGGGACGGGAGTGTAGATACGCAGTATTTT
TRBJ2-3 - TRBD1 TRBV6-6 CASGGDRETDTQYF TGTGCCAGCGGCGGGGACAGGGAGACAGATACGCAGTATTTT
TRBJ1-4 - - TRBV5-1 CASRSSAGDNEKLFF TGCGCCAGCAGATCATCGGCAGGCGACAATGAAAAACTGTTTTTT
TRBJ1-6 few - TRBV7-9 CASSEQRGISPLHF TGTGCCAGCAGCGAGCAGCGGGGGATTTCACCCCTCCACTTT
TRBJ1-1 - TRBD1 TRBV10-3 CAISRTGGEAFF TGTGCCATCAGCAGGACAGGAGGTGAAGCTTTCTTT
TRBJ2-7 few TRBD1 TRBV28 CASSSGQGFLEQYF TGTGCCAGCAGTTCGGGACAGGGGTTCCTCGAGCAGTACTTC
TRBJ1-6 - TRBD1 TRBV2 CASKRDRNDSPLHF TGTGCCAGCAAACGGGACAGAAATGACTCACCCCTCCACTTT
TRBJ2-7 few TRBD2 TRBV7-6 CASSLMAGDPNYEQYF TGTGCCAGCAGCTTAATGGCGGGAGATCCAAACTACGAGCAGTACTTC